The clone carrying this TCR beta chain was seen a single time. Its specificity is not known. This sample also contains other DNA sequences that code for the same CDR3. CDR3 length: 15 amino acids. V lost 0 bases and J 4 bases, leaving 11 bases between the germline ends. Germline loops: CDR1 SGHRS, CDR2 YFSETQ. The sample comes from a study of cytomegalovirus exposure and HLA in healthy donors. Study-level background: Of 300 to 500 genotyped donors, around 86% grouped in the Caucasian-associated ancestry cluster. Study-level results: A later analysis appeared to link common viral pathogens to several of the most significant clusters.

13 Jbeta primers and 60 Vbeta primers were used for the PCR. Per the authors' pipeline: Per a later analysis, the number of unique TCR beta chains was 75 million to 90 million, of which 9 million to 14 million were shared. Generated by immunoSEQ multiplex PCR, the TCRdb table keeps only in-frame clones and is missing some. The V and J calls and the clone size are those of that table, but D and trimming were determined from the DNA. The data show about 200,000 clones, approximately 81% seen once. Sequenced input: PBMCs. The origin of this receptor is a man aged 25 to 45 in good health and CMV-seronegative. V gene TRBV5-1 combines with J gene TRBJ2-1, with D possibly TRBD2 on 5 matching bases. This chain's CDR3 is CASSLEASGYNEQFF. CDR3 coding DNA: TGCGCCAGCAGCTTGGAGGCTTCGGGGTACAATGAGCAGTTCTTC.